In this sample, the clone carrying this T cell receptor (beta chain) turned up once. Authors' data handling: From reference gene primer amplification, estimates of nucleated cell counts were derived. Sequencing was performed with immunoSEQ multiplex PCR; in TCRdb, only in-frame clones are kept and a portion is missing. That table is the source of V, J and clone size, and D and trimming were worked out from the DNA. The sample has about 200,000 clones, 80% to 90% seen once; the top ten hold about 5%. The sample comes from a study of blood T cell repertoires in COVID-19. Study information: Material from acute and convalescent COVID-19 was sourced from the United States, Italy and Spain. The analysed material was cDNA or gDNA that came from T cells, B-cell-depleted T cells, or PBMCs.

Germline assignment: CDR1 SGHDT and CDR2 YYEEEE. The V end lost 4 bases, the J end lost 4 bases, and 8 bases lay between the germline ends. The CDR3 runs to 13 residues. The source material was peripheral blood. The source of this sequence is a woman of 80 years or more with acute or convalescent COVID-19. V and J are TRBV5-6 and TRBJ2-2; the D is unclear. The CDR3 DNA reads as TGTGCCAGCAGCCTCCGAGTCACCGGGGAGCTGTTTTTT. Amino acids: CASSLRVTGELFF.